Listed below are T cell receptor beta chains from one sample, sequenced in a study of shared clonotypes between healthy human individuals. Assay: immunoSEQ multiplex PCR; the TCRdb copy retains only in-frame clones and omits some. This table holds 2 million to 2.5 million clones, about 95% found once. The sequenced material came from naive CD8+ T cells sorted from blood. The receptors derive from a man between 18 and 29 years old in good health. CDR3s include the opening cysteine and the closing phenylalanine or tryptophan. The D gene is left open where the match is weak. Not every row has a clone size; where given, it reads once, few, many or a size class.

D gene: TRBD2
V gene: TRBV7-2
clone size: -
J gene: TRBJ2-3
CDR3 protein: CASSLAGELAGGPFDTQYF
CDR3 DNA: TGTGCCAGCAGCTTAGCTGGGGAACTAGCGGGAGGTCCTTTTGATACGCAGTATTTT

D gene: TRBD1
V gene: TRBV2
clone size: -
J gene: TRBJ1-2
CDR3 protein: CASSEAGQGDYGYTF
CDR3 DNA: TGTGCCAGCAGTGAAGCGGGACAGGGGGACTATGGCTACACCTTC

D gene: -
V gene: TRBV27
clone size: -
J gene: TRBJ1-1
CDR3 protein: CASSFVGANTEAFF
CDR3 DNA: TGTGCCAGCAGTTTTGTAGGGGCGAACACTGAAGCTTTCTTT

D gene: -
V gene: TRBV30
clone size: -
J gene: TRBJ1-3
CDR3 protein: CAWSVGLGSGNTIYF
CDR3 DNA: TGTGCCTGGAGTGTAGGGCTGGGCTCTGGAAACACCATATATTTT

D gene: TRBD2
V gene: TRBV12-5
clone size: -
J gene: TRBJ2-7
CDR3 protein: CASGFGGSASYEQYF
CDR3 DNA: TGTGCTAGTGGTTTTGGCGGGAGCGCGTCCTACGAGCAGTACTTC

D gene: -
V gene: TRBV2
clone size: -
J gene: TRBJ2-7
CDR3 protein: CASSEALWTDYAYEQYF
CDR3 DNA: TGTGCCAGCAGTGAAGCGCTTTGGACCGATTACGCCTACGAGCAGTACTTC

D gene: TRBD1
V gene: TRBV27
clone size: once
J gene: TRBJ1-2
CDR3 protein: CASSPDRVTKPNYGYTF
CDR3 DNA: TGTGCCAGCAGTCCGGACAGGGTCACGAAACCTAACTATGGCTACACCTTC

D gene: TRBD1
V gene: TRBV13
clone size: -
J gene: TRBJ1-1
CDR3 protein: CASRLQDRAPLGEAFF
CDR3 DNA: TGTGCCAGCAGATTACAAGACAGGGCTCCATTAGGTGAAGCTTTCTTT

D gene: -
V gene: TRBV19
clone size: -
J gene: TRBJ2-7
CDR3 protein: CASSIGQGRAYEQYF
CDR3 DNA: TGTGCCAGTAGTATAGGTCAGGGCCGGGCCTACGAGCAGTACTTC

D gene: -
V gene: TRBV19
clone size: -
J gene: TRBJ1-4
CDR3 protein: CASSSPGVTNEKLFF
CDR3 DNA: TGTGCCAGTAGTTCCCCCGGGGTAACTAATGAAAAACTGTTTTTT

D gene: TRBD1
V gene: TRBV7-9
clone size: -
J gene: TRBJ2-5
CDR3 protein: CASSPLTGTEETQYF
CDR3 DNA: TGTGCCAGCAGCCCCCTGACAGGGACGGAGGAGACCCAGTACTTC

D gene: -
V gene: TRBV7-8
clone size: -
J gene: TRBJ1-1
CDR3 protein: CASSLDGVRTEAFF
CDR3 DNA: TGTGCCAGCAGCTTAGACGGGGTAAGGACTGAAGCTTTCTTT

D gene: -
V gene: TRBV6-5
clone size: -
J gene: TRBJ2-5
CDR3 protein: CASSSGGGNQETQYF
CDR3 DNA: TGTGCCAGCAGTTCAGGGGGGGGGAACCAAGAGACCCAGTACTTC

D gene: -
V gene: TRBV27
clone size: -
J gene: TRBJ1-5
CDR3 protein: CASSQGGGNQPQHF
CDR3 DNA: TGTGCCAGCAGCCAGGGCGGTGGCAATCAGCCCCAGCATTTT

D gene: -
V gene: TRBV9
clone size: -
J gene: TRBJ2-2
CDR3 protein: CASRGLSAGELFF
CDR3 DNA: TGTGCCAGCAGGGGACTCTCCGCCGGGGAGCTGTTTTTT

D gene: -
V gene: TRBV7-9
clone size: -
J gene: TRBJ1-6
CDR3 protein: CASSSGPLYNSPLHF
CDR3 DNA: TGTGCCAGCAGCTCGGGTCCCCTTTATAATTCACCCCTCCACTTT

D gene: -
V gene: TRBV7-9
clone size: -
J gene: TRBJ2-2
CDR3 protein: CASSPRQDTGELFF
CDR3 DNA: TGTGCCAGCAGCCCCCGACAGGACACCGGGGAGCTGTTTTTT

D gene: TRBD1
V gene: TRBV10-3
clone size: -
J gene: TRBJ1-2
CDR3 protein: CATRTGENGYTF
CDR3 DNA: TGTGCCACAAGGACAGGGGAAAATGGCTACACCTTC

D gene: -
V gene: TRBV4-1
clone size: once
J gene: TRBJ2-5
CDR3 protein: CASSPTHGETQYF
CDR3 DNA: TGCGCCAGCAGCCCCACTCATGGAGAGACCCAGTACTTC

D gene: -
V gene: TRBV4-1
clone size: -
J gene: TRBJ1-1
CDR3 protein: CASSQSRTLTPNTEAFF
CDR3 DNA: TGCGCCAGCAGCCAGAGCCGTACACTGACCCCGAACACTGAAGCTTTCTTT

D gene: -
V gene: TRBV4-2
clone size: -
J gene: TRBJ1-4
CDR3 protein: CASSQPLVNEKLFF
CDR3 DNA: TGTGCCAGCAGCCAACCCCTGGTTAATGAAAAACTGTTTTTT

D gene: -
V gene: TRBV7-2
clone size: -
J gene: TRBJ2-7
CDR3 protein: CASSWGWAGEQYF
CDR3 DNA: TGTGCCAGCAGCTGGGGGTGGGCGGGCGAGCAGTACTTC

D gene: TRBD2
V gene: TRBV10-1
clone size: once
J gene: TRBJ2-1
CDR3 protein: CASSELAAAYNVQFF
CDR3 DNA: TGCGCCAGCAGTGAGCTAGCGGCCGCCTACAATGTGCAGTTCTTC

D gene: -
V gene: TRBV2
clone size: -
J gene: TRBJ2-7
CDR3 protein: CASMFPTGPPYEQYF
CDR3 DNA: TGTGCCAGCATGTTTCCGACAGGTCCACCCTACGAGCAGTACTTC

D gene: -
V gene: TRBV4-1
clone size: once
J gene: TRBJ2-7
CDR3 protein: CASSQGSGVTYEQYF
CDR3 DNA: TGCGCCAGCAGCCAAGGGTCGGGGGTGACCTACGAGCAGTACTTC

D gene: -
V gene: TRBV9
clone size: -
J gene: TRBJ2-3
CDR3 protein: CASSLTGDTQYF
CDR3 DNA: TGTGCCAGCAGCTTAACGGGAGATACGCAGTATTTT

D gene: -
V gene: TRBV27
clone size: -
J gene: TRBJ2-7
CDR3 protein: CASSLSTQGNEQYF
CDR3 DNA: TGTGCCAGCAGTTTATCGACCCAGGGTAACGAGCAGTACTTC

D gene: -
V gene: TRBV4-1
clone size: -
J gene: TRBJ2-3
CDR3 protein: CASLGPSTDTQYF
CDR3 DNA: TGCGCCAGTCTAGGTCCTAGCACAGATACGCAGTATTTT

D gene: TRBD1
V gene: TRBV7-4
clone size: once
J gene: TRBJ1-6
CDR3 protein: CASSLEPRDRATVNNSPLHF
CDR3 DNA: TGTGCCAGCAGCTTAGAACCTAGGGACAGGGCAACCGTCAATAATTCACCCCTCCACTTT

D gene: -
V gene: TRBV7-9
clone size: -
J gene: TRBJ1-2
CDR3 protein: CASSLAPVNYGYTF
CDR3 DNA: TGTGCCAGCAGCTTAGCGCCAGTCAACTATGGCTACACCTTC

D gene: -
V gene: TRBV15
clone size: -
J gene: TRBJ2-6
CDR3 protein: CATSSPWVDSGANVLTF
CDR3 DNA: TGTGCCACCAGCAGTCCCTGGGTCGACTCTGGGGCCAACGTCCTGACTTTC

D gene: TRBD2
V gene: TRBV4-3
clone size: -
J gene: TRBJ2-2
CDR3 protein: CASSQDALAGGTGELFF
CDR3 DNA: TGCGCCAGCAGCCAAGATGCACTAGCGGGAGGCACCGGGGAGCTGTTTTTT

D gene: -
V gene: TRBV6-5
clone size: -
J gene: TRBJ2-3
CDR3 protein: CASSYSIEATDTQYF
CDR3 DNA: TGTGCCAGCAGTTACTCGATAGAGGCTACAGATACGCAGTATTTT

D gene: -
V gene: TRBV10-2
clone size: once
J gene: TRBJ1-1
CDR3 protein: CASSEGNGGRAFF
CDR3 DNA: TGCGCCAGCAGTGAGGGTAACGGGGGTCGGGCTTTCTTT

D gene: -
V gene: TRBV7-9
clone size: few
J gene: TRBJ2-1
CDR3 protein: CASSNQPGNEQFF
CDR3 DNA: TGTGCCAGCAGTAACCAACCGGGGAATGAGCAGTTCTTC

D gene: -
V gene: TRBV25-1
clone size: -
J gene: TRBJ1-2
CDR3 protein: CASSDGLDWGYTF
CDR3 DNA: TGTGCCAGCAGTGATGGACTGGATTGGGGCTACACCTTC

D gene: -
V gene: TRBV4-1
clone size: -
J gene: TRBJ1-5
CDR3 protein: CASSQEPDGIMDPINQPQHF
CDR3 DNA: TGCGCCAGCAGCCAAGAGCCTGATGGGATAATGGACCCGATCAATCAGCCCCAGCATTTT